One and the same sample provided the 24 T cell receptor beta chains below, sequenced in a study of CD8+ T cells in alopecia areata listed by TCRdb under 2018. What the treatment or condition label conveys for this sample: oral pan-JAK inhibitor, 5-10 mg twice daily. The library came from the immunoSEQ multiplex PCR assay. RNA was extracted from all samples and reverse transcribed into cDNA, which served as template for TCR sequencing. TCRdb mirrors the immuneACCESS table, restricted to in-frame sequences. Some clones are absent from its copies; in checked studies, under half trace to an unresolved V gene, and the reason for the others is unknown. This sample is represented by about 250,000 clones; about 60% of them were singletons. Together, the top ten hold about 0.89% of the sample. The sample was CD4+ T cells sorted from blood, taken around week 52, from a patient treated with tofacitinib. These receptors came from a human donor with alopecia areata.

This clone was found a few times. Other nucleotide sequences from this sample produce the same CDR3. The genes are TRBV12-5 and TRBJ2-6; D unresolved. From germline, CDR1 is LGHNT and CDR2 FRNRAP. The CDR3 consists of 13 residues. With 3 bases removed from V and 1 base from J, the gap between germline ends came to 1 base. The CDR3, as DNA: TGTGCTAGTGGTTTATCTGGGGCCAACGTCCTGACTTTC. Its protein is CASGLSGANVLTF.

To note about this clone: Other DNA sequences in this specimen translate into the identical CDR3. The rearrangement joins TRBV6-5 to TRBJ1-6; 7 bases agree with TRBD1. The CDR3 consists of 13 residues. Germline V lookup: CDR1 MNHEY, CDR2 SVGAGI. V lost 6 bases, J lost 7 bases, and 3 bases stayed unmatched. CDR3 in amino acids: CASSRQGNSPLHF. CDR3 in DNA: TGTGCCAGCAGCAGACAGGGAAATTCACCCCTCCACTTT.

The chain recombines TRBV13 with TRBJ2-1; D is undetermined. In germline, CDR1 is PRHDT, CDR2 FYEKMQ (reference sequence). The CDR3 is made up of 12 amino acids. Trimming took off 3 bases at V and 7 bases at J, with 7 bases between the two ends. The CDR3 sequence is CASSLAENEQFF. CDR3 DNA: TGTGCCAGCAGCTTGGCGGAGAATGAGCAGTTCTTC.

The chain employs TRBV15 and TRBJ2-7; 9 positions match TRBD1. The CDR3 is 17 residues long. V shed 0 bases, J shed 2 bases, and the junction held 8 bases outside the gene matches. Germline V gene data show CDR1 as LNHNV and CDR2 as YYDKDF (reference sequence). CDR3 loop: CATSRDPPGQGAYEQYF. As DNA, the CDR3 is TGTGCCACCAGCAGAGATCCCCCGGGACAGGGCGCCTACGAGCAGTACTTC. The full variable domain, its missing parts supplied by reference TRBV15 and TRBJ2-7, is DAMVIQNPRYQVTQFGKPVTLSCSQTLNHNVMYWYQQKSSQAPKLLFHYYDKDFNNEADTPDNFQSRRPNTSFCFLDIRSPGLGDTAMYLCATSRDPPGQGAYEQYFGPGTRLTVT.

This chain joins TRBV6-1 and TRBJ2-5; D possibly corresponds to TRBD1 (6 bases). This CDR3 region has 14 residues. V dropped 3 bases and J dropped 5 bases, with 13 bases sitting between them. CDR1 is MNHNS, CDR2 SASEGT, per germline. The CDR3 DNA reads as TGTGCCAGCAGTGAGAACAGGGTAGGGGAGACCCAGTACTTC. Amino acids: CASSENRVGETQYF.

The chain couples TRBV6-1 to TRBJ1-4; 8 bases are a match to TRBD1. Trimming took 4 bases from V and 3 from J; bases not matched to a gene: 4. The CDR3 contains 15 residues. Looked up from germline, CDR1 is MNHNS and CDR2 is SASEGT. The CDR3, as DNA: TGTGCCAGCAGTGTAGACAGGGGACCTAATGAAAAACTGTTTTTT. Translating gives CASSVDRGPNEKLFF.

In this sample, this clone is medium-sized (0.01 to 0.1%). Other DNA sequences from this sample encode an identical CDR3 as well. The CDR3 loop is CASRTTGETQYF. The CDR3 coding sequence is TGTGCCAGCAGAACGACAGGGGAGACCCAGTACTTC. The chain recombines TRBV2 with TRBJ2-5; 7 bases are shared with TRBD1. CDR1 and CDR2 from the germline V gene are SNHLY and FYNNEI. This CDR3 spans 12 amino acids. J gave up 5 bases and V 6 bases, and 3 bases lay outside the gene matches.

The chain uses TRBV27 and TRBJ2-2; TRBD2 agrees at 8 bases. The CDR3 extends over 16 amino acids. Germline V gene data show CDR1 as MNHEY and CDR2 as SMNVEV (reference sequence). J gave up 0 bases and V 5 bases, and 5 bases lay outside the gene matches. CDR3 nucleotides: TGTGCCAGCAGTCCCCGACTAGCGTCGAACACCGGGGAGCTGTTTTTT. Residues: CASSPRLASNTGELFF.

V gene TRBV5-1 combines with J gene TRBJ2-5, with D tentatively TRBD1 or TRBD2 (5 bases each). Germline loops: CDR1 SGHRS, CDR2 YFSETQ. The CDR3 runs 15 residues. Between the trimmed V and J ends, which lost 1 base and 5 bases, there was a span of 15 bases. Here the CDR3 reads CASSLSGRGQETQYF. DNA for the CDR3: TGCGCCAGCAGCTTGAGTGGCCGGGGCCAGGAGACCCAGTACTTC.

The rearrangement uses TRBV7-2 and TRBJ2-5; 9 bases are a match to TRBD1. Germline CDR1 is SGHTA and CDR2 is FQGNSA. V gave up 5 bases and J gave up 4 bases; unmatched junction bases: 8. The CDR3 has 15 amino acids. CDR3 coding DNA: TGTGCCAGCAGCGTCGGGACAGGGTTTCGAGAGACCCAGTACTTC. Translated, it gives CASSVGTGFRETQYF.

The chain combines TRBV9 with TRBJ2-7; possibly TRBD1 for D (6 bases). The V and J ends lost 4 bases and 0 bases respectively, with 14 bases between them. The CDR3 loop spans 15 amino acids. The germline gives CDR1 SGDLS, CDR2 YYNGEE. Here the CDR3 reads CASSRRGRSSYEQYF. The CDR3 DNA sequence: TGTGCCAGCAGCCGCAGGGGTCGGAGCTCCTACGAGCAGTACTTC.

The V call is TRBV7-2, the J call TRBJ2-1; D might be TRBD2 (5 bases). V gave up 3 bases and J gave up 3 bases, with 6 bases separating them. Germline CDR1 reads SGHTA; CDR2 reads FQGNSA. The CDR3 has 13 residues. The CDR3 reads CASSFRDYNEQFF. In DNA, the CDR3 is TGTGCCAGCAGCTTTCGGGACTACAATGAGCAGTTCTTC.

The chain joins TRBV2 to TRBJ1-2, with D maybe TRBD1 (5 bases). The CDR3 is made up of 13 amino acids. The V gene's germline CDR1 is SNHLY and CDR2 FYNNEI. Trimming shortened V by 11 bases and J by 7 bases, and 20 bases separated the two germline ends. This chain's CDR3 is CAGGRDLVGGYTF. In DNA form, the CDR3 reads TGTGCCGGGGGAAGGGACCTTGTTGGTGGCTACACCTTC.

This chain joins TRBV27 and TRBJ2-6; tentatively, D is TRBD2 (7 bases). The CDR3 sequence is 16 residues long. The germline CDR1 and CDR2 sequences are MNHEY and SMNVEV (reference sequence). The V and J ends lost 2 bases and 6 bases respectively, with 14 bases between them. CDR3 residues: CASSLIGGRAANVLTF. The CDR3 nucleotides read TGTGCCAGCAGTTTAATCGGGGGGCGTGCGGCCAACGTCCTGACTTTC.

The J gene is TRBJ2-3, the V gene TRBV7-2; TRBD2 matches at 8 bases. The CDR3 sequence is 16 residues long. The germline V gene encodes CDR1 SGHTA and CDR2 FQGNSA. J lost 6 bases, V lost 5 bases, and 13 bases had no gene match. In DNA form, the CDR3 reads TGTGCCAGCAGCCTCAGGAGGGGACTAGTTGTTGATACGCAGTATTTT. Translated, it gives CASSLRRGLVVDTQYF.

The chain joins TRBV10-3 to TRBJ1-6, with a weak D call TRBD1 (6 bases). Trimming shortened V by 2 bases and J by 7 bases, and 15 bases separated the two germline ends. The length of the CDR3 is 16 residues. Germline loops: CDR1 ENHRY, CDR2 SYGVKD. The chain's CDR3 is CAISEGFQGQNSPLHF. The CDR3 DNA reads TGTGCCATCAGTGAGGGCTTCCAGGGGCAAAATTCACCCCTCCACTTT.

This clone has only a few counts. The chain is built from TRBV7-9 and TRBJ2-3, with 7 bases that match TRBD1. The CDR3 runs to 14 residues. CDR1 SEHNR and CDR2 FQNEAQ come from the germline V gene (reference sequence). With V trimmed by 2 bases and J by 4 bases, 3 bases remained unmatched. The DNA of the CDR3 is TGTGCCAGCAGCTTAAGACAGGGCGCAGATACGCAGTATTTT. This gives the protein CASSLRQGADTQYF.

CDR3 residues: CASSGGTGWETQYF. The CDR3 DNA reads TGTGCCAGCAGCGGGGGGACAGGGTGGGAGACCCAGTACTTC. The chain recombines TRBV7-9 with TRBJ2-5, with 9 bases identical to TRBD1. Unmatched junction bases numbered 6, after V lost 5 bases and J lost 5 bases. CDR3 length: 14 residues. Germline CDR1 reads SEHNR; CDR2 reads FQNEAQ (reference sequence).

This chain uses TRBV9 with TRBJ1-5; D call uncertain. The CDR3 has 16 amino acids. V dropped 5 bases and J dropped 2 bases, with 17 bases sitting between them. CDR1 SGDLS and CDR2 YYNGEE come from the germline V gene. As DNA, the CDR3 is TGTGCCAGCAGGTGTCGGCGTAGGTTCGGCAATCAGCCCCAGCATTTT. Encoded protein: CASRCRRRFGNQPQHF.

This clone was seen more than once but under ten times. V usage is TRBV7-2 and J usage is TRBJ2-1; D is unclear. The germline gives CDR1 SGHTA, CDR2 FQGNSA. The CDR3 has 15 amino acids. Trimming cost V 1 base and J 2 bases, with 9 bases left between them. CDR3 residues: CASSLGSTTYNEQFF. The CDR3 DNA follows: TGTGCCAGCAGCTTAGGGAGTACCACCTACAATGAGCAGTTCTTC.

CDR3 sequence: CASSVTGQIKETQYF. CDR3 nucleotide sequence: TGTGCCAGCAGTGTTACGGGACAGATTAAAGAGACCCAGTACTTC. The gene calls are TRBV25-1 and TRBJ2-5; 7 nucleotides line up with TRBD1. Trimming removed 4 bases from V and 3 bases from J; junction bases left unmatched: 8. The length of the CDR3 is 15 residues. The V gene's germline CDR1 is MGHDK and CDR2 SYGVNS. Full variable domain (rest looked up from reference TRBV25-1 and TRBJ2-5): EADIYQTPRYLVIGTGKKITLECSQTMGHDKMYWYQQDPGMELHLIHYSYGVNSTEKGDLSSESTVSRIRTEHFPLTLESARPSHTSQYLCASSVTGQIKETQYFGPGTRLLVL.

CDR3 DNA: TGTGCCTGGACCGGAAGGGAGCGGGGGCCCTACGAGCAGTACTTC. Encoded protein: CAWTGRERGPYEQYF. This chain connects TRBV30 to TRBJ2-7, with TRBD2 matching over 8 bases. The germline gives CDR1 GTSNPN, CDR2 SVGIG (reference sequence). The J segment lost 2 bases and the V segment lost 4 bases, leaving 10 bases of the junction unmatched. This CDR3 contains 15 residues.

This clone has just one count. V gene TRBV6-1 combines with J gene TRBJ1-2; perhaps TRBD1 as D (5 bases). The CDR3 extends over 14 amino acids. The germline V gene encodes CDR1 MNHNS and CDR2 SASEGT. Trimming took 9 bases from V and 2 from J, leaving 16 bases between them. CDR3 region: CASRKAGTNYGYTF. The CDR3 DNA reads as TGTGCCAGTAGAAAGGCCGGGACCAACTATGGCTACACCTTC.

The V gene is TRBV5-5, the J gene TRBJ1-6; tentative D call: TRBD1 (5 bases). This CDR3 contains 13 residues. Germline CDR1 and CDR2: SGHKS and YYEKEE (reference sequence). Trimming pared 5 bases from V and 8 bases from J, leaving 11 bases between. This chain's CDR3 is CASRIAGYSPLHF. The CDR3 DNA reads as TGTGCCAGCAGAATAGCAGGGTATTCACCCCTCCACTTT.